This T cell receptor (beta chain) emerged from a study of cytomegalovirus exposure and HLA in healthy donors. The CDR3 spans 13 residues. V lost 6 bases and J lost 4, with 10 bases in between. Germline CDR1 is MDHEN and CDR2 is SYDVKM. Study results and limitations: Earlier analysis yielded a pattern in which most TCR beta V segments were productive about 87% or about 30% of the time. Donor immune exposure was known only as CMV serostatus. Sequence variants that were highly shared formed a cluster that was likely a sequencing artifact.

Note on this clone: Antigen specificity is unknown.

The PCR had 60 Vbeta and 13 Jbeta primers. Profiling relied on immunoSEQ multiplex PCR, and the TCRdb table lists in-frame clones only, not all of them. The sample holds about 130,000 clones; over 70% are singletons and the top ten take approximately 2.1%. This clonotype was sampled from a man aged 30 to 45 in good health and CMV-seronegative. Sequencing was carried out using PBMCs. The V gene is TRBV28, the J gene TRBJ1-5; D uncertain. The CDR3, as DNA: TGTGCCAGCAGATCGGTCCTAAATCAGCCCCAGCATTTT. Protein sequence: CASRSVLNQPQHF. Supplemented by reference TRBV28 and TRBJ1-5, the full variable domain reads DVKVTQSSRYLVKRTGEKVFLECVQDMDHENMFWYRQDPGLGLRLIYFSYDVKMKEKGDIPEGYSVSREKKERFSLILESASTNQTSMYLCASRSVLNQPQHFGDGTRLSIL.